This TCR beta chain was recovered during a study of technical replicates of blood from several donors (dated by TCRdb to 2017 to 2019). The CDR3 covers 14 residues, taking in both the cysteine and the phenylalanine. The only DNA kept is the CDR3, 42 bases in frame from the first base. CDR1 and CDR2 are drawn from the germline V gene: SQVTM, ANQGSEA. V loses 4 bases at its end and J loses 4 bases; junction bases beyond the gene matches: 5. A note on this clone: This receptor's antigen is unknown. Per-base quality was not reported, and no clone a single base away is much larger than it.

The receptor library was made with the immunoSEQ multiplex PCR assay. TCRdb re-hosts the immuneACCESS table, in-frame sequences only. Its copies lack some clones; in the studies checked, an unresolved V gene accounts for under half of them, and the cause for the rest is not known. In all, the sample holds around 56,000 clones, and about 96% of those were seen once. The leading ten clones occupy roughly 3.1% of the sample. The clonotype originates from a human donor in good health. Some clones in this sample may be carry-over from other donors' samples. The chain employs TRBV29-1 and TRBJ2-3, with 10 central nucleotides matching TRBD1. The sequenced material came from PBMCs. The CDR3 sequence is CSVGGGQGPDTQYF. The sequence in DNA is TGCAGCGTTGGTGGGGGACAGGGGCCAGATACGCAGTATTTT.